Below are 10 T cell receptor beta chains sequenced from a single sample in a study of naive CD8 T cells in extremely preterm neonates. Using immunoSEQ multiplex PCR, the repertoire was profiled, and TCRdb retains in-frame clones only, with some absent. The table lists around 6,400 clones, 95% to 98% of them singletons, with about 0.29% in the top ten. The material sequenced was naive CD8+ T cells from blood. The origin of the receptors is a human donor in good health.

The CDR3 DNA is TGTGCCACCAGCAGAGATGTGACAGTCTATGGCTACACCTTC. As protein: CATSRDVTVYGYTF. The rearrangement joins TRBV15 to TRBJ1-2; a weak D match, TRBD1 (5 bases). The V and J ends lost 0 bases and 4 bases respectively, with 9 bases between them. The CDR3 covers 14 residues. The germline V gene encodes CDR1 LNHNV and CDR2 YYDKDF (reference sequence).

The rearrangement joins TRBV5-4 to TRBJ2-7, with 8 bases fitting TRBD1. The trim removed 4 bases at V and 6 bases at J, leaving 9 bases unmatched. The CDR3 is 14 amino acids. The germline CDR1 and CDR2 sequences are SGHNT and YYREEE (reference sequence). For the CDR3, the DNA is TGTGCCAGCAGCCTGGACAGGGTAATAAGCGAGCAGTACTTC. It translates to CASSLDRVISEQYF.

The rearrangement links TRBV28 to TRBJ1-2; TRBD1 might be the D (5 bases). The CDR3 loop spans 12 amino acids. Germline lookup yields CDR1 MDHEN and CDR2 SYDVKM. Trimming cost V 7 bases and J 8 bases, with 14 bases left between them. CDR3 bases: TGTGCCAGCAACACTGACAGCTTGGGCTACACCTTC. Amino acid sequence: CASNTDSLGYTF.

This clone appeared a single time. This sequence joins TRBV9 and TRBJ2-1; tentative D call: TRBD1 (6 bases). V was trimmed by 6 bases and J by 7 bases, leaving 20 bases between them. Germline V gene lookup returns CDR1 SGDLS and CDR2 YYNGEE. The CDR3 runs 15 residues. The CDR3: CASTPGAGQGNEQFF. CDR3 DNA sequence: TGTGCCAGCACCCCAGGGGCAGGCCAGGGGAATGAGCAGTTCTTC.

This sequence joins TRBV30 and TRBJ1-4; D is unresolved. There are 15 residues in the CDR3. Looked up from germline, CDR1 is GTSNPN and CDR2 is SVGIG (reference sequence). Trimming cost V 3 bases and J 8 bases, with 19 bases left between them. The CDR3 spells CAWSYPADFPEKLFF. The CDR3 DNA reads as TGTGCCTGGAGCTACCCTGCGGATTTCCCGGAAAAACTGTTTTTT.

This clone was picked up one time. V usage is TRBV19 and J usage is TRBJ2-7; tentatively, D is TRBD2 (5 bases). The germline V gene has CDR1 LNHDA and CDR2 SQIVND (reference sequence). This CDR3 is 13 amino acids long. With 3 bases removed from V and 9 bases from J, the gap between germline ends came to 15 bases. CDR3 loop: CASSIWGDAGQYF. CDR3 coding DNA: TGTGCCAGTAGTATCTGGGGAGACGCCGGGCAGTACTTC.

The CDR3 sequence: CASSIMDSNYGYTF. CDR3 nucleotide sequence: TGTGCCAGTAGTATAATGGACAGTAACTATGGCTACACCTTC. V is TRBV19 and J is TRBJ1-2; a weak D match, TRBD1 (6 bases). Germline V gene data show CDR1 as LNHDA and CDR2 as SQIVND (reference sequence). The CDR3 loop spans 14 amino acids. V was clipped by 2 bases and J by 1 base, with 8 bases between them.

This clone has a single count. Here the CDR3 DNA reads TGTGCCAGTAGTATATTTGCAGAGGGATATGGCTACACCTTC. Amino acid sequence: CASSIFAEGYGYTF. The V call is TRBV19, the J call TRBJ1-2; D uncertain. Trimming cost V 2 bases and J 5 bases, with 12 bases left between them. The CDR3 runs 14 residues. Germline lookup yields CDR1 LNHDA and CDR2 SQIVND (reference sequence). The full variable domain, in which reference TRBV19 and TRBJ1-2 provide the parts outside the CDR3, is DGGITQSPKYLFRKEGQNVTLSCEQNLNHDAMYWYRQDPGQGLRLIYYSQIVNDFQKGDIAEGYSVSREKKESFPLTVTSAQKNPTAFYLCASSIFAEGYGYTFGSGTRLTVV.

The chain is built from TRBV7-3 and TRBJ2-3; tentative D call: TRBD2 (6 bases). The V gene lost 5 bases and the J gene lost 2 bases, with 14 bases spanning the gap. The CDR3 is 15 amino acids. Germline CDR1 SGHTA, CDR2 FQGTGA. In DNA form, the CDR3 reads TGTGCCAGCAGCGCCGGGGCGGGATTCACAGATACGCAGTATTTT. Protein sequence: CASSAGAGFTDTQYF.

The DNA for the CDR3 is TGTGCCAGCGGGGACAGATCCAGCAATCAGCCCCAGCATTTT. This translates into CASGDRSSNQPQHF. This chain connects TRBV2 to TRBJ1-5; 7 bases are a match to TRBD1. This CDR3 is built from 14 residues. V was pared by 8 bases and J by 1 base, with 5 bases of the junction left unmatched. Germline V gene lookup returns CDR1 SNHLY and CDR2 FYNNEI.